This T cell receptor beta chain is from a study of blood T cells in healthy people across ages (dated by TCRdb to about 2015). Some background on the complete study: In model experiments, template switching captured roughly one uniquely barcoded TCR beta cDNA molecule for every two T cells. To avoid experimental bias, donors of different ages were randomly spread across the sequencing lanes. Age-related changes in TCR beta repertoire diversity were measured in the study by deep sequencing normalized with unique cDNA molecular identifiers. Four age groups were formed from the donors: young (average 16 years), middle-aged (approximately 40), aged (about 62) and long-lived (82). Using the same blood draw, the study looked at two additional independent replicas of 1 million unique cDNA reads for two donors, one aged 18 to 29 and the other aged 80 or older.

The library was made by 5' RACE. The instrument was an Illumina HiSeq 2500. A second PCR of roughly 7 to 11 cycles was performed with a sample-barcoded 5' primer and a J-beta primer mix. A template-switch 5' adaptor carrying 12 random nucleotides introduced a unique molecular identifier onto each TCR beta cDNA molecule. Each sample yielded at least 2.5 million CDR3-containing paired-end reads. First-strand cDNA was synthesized from all RNA with the Mint cDNA synthesis kit, primed by a TRBC-specific oligonucleotide. After uracil-DNA glycosylase treatment, a first 18-cycle PCR used universal primers M1SS and BC2_uni_R on all cDNA. The source study handled its data this way. For normalization, 1 million high-quality reads were randomly selected from each sample, with every read carrying a distinct molecular identifier. Reads sharing molecular identifiers were discarded rather than binned into consensus sequences. MiTCR, set to a Q25 quality threshold and the strictest error-elimination algorithm, was used for CDR3 identification, clonotype clustering and error correction. Lower-bound total TCR beta diversity was estimated with a nonparametric unseen species model using Euler transformation. TCRdb handled the public reads itself, with Q25 trimming in fastp and clone calling in MiXCR, and kept productive beta chains. Each record represents a unique CDR3 protein, reported with the most common genes and DNA among its rows. For this entry, the V and J calls and clone size follow TCRdb and not the study's own pipeline. A total of 1.5 million to 2 million distinct CDR3 sequences appear in this sample, just under 50% of them only once. The ten biggest clones cover 2% to 2.5% of the sample.

As regards this clonotype: The antigen this receptor binds is unknown. The sample holds no much larger clone one base away, and base qualities are not on file.

Donors were 40 or so systemically healthy Caucasian individuals from Russia aged roughly 6 to 95 years. Around 9.7 milliliters of peripheral blood were collected from each donor into EDTA-treated Vacutainer tubes. Ficoll-Paque density-gradient centrifugation was used to isolate PBMCs, with at least 7 million per sample. Total RNA, at least 6 micrograms per sample, was extracted from PBMCs with Trizol reagent. Naive CD45RAhigh/CD27high T cell percentages were measured by flow cytometry on a PBMC aliquot from every donor. Points the paper makes about the study in general: Compared with the aged group, more naive CD4+ T cells, fewer expanded clones and increased TCR diversity were shown by the long-lived group, suggesting age selection. The CMV infection status of donors was not known, potentially confounding age-related changes in expanded clonotypes. Observed TCR beta diversity per million T cells fell roughly linearly with age, and a significant reduction was already apparent by age roughly 41. Bulk unsorted PBMC profiling prevented conclusive comparison of naive and antigen-experienced compartments. Total diversity estimates from one million sequenced T cells were considered lower bounds and underestimates. Observed TCR beta diversity correlated strongly with the percentage of naive T cells measured by flow cytometry.

V trim: 6 bases; J trim: 2 bases; unmatched bases: 16. The CDR3 has 18 amino acids, counting the end cysteine and phenylalanine. Only CDR3 DNA remains: 54 bases, in frame from the first base. From a lookup of the germline V gene, CDR1 and CDR2 are MNHEY and SVGEGT. The clonotype was recovered from a woman in her thirties or forties in good health. The material sequenced was blood. The rearranged chain carries TRBV6-2 or TRBV6-3 and TRBJ2-5, with 9 middle bases fitting TRBD2. The CDR3 region: CASSPMVASGEKQETQYF. The base sequence is TGTGCCAGCAGCCCCATGGTGGCTAGCGGGGAGAAACAAGAGACCCAGTACTTC.